The source of this TCR beta chain is a study of cytomegalovirus exposure and HLA in healthy donors. Vbeta (60) and Jbeta (13) primers were used in the PCR. Sequenced by immunoSEQ multiplex PCR; TCRdb stores in-frame clones only, minus some. The top ten clones hold 8% to 10% of a sample with fewer than 150,000 clones, 67% of them seen once. The CDR3 sequence is 15 residues long. Trimming removed 0 bases from V and 1 base from J; junction bases left unmatched: 3. Germline assignment: CDR1 SGHNT and CDR2 YYREEE (reference sequence). This sequence joins TRBV5-4 and TRBJ1-1; 7 bases fit TRBD1. The clonotype originates from a man in his late teens or twenties in good health and CMV-seropositive. Sequencing input: PBMCs. CDR3 loop: CASSLEGARNTEAFF. As DNA, the CDR3 is TGTGCCAGCAGCTTGGAGGGGGCTCGGAACACTGAAGCTTTCTTT.